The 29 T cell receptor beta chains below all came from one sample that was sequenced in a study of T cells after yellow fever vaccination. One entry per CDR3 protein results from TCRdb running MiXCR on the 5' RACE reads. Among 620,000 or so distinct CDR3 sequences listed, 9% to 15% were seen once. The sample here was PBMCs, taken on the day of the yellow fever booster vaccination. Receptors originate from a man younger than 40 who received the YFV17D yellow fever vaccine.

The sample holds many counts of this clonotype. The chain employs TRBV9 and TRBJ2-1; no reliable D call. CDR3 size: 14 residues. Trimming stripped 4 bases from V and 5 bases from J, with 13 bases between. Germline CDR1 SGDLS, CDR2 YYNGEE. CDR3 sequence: CASSTSEHNNEQFF. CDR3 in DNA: TGTGCCAGCAGCACATCGGAGCATAACAATGAGCAGTTCTTC. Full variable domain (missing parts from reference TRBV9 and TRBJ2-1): DSGVTQTPKHLITATGQRVTLRCSPRSGDLSVYWYQQSLDQGLQFLIQYYNGEERAKGNILERFSAQQFPDLHSELNLSSLELGDSALYFCASSTSEHNNEQFFGPGTRLTVL.

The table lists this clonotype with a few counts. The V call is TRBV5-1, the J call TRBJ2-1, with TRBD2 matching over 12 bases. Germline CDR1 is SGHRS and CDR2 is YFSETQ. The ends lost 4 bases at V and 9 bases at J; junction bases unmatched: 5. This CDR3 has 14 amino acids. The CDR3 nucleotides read TGCGCCAGCAGCCTCAGGACTAGCGGGGCTGAGCAGTTCTTC. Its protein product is CASSLRTSGAEQFF.

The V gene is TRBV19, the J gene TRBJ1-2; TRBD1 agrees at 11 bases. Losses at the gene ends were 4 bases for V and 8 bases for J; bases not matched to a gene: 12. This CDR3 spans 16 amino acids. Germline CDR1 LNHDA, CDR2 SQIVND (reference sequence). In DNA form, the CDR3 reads TGTGCCAGTAGTACCCGAGGACAGGGGGCGCGACGGGGCTACACCTTC. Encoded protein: CASSTRGQGARRGYTF.

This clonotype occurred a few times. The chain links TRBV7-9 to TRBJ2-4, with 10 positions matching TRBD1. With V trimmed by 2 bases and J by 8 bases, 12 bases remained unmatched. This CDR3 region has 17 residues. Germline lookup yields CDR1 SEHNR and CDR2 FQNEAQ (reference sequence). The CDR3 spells CASSLFSGQGRRDIQYF. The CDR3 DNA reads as TGTGCCAGCAGCTTATTTTCGGGACAGGGGAGGCGAGACATTCAGTACTTC. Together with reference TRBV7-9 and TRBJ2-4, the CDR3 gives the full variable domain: DTGVSQNPRHKITKRGQNVTFRCDPISEHNRLYWYRQTLGQGPEFLTYFQNEAQLEKSRLLSDRFSAERPKGSFSTLEIQRTEQGDSAMYLCASSLFSGQGRRDIQYFGAGTRLSVL.

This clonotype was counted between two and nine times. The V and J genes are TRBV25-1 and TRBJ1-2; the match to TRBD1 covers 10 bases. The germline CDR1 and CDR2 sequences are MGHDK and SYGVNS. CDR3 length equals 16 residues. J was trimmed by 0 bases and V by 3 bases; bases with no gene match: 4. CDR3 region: CASSETGTGANYGYTF. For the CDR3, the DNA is TGTGCCAGCAGTGAGACCGGGACAGGGGCTAACTATGGCTACACCTTC.

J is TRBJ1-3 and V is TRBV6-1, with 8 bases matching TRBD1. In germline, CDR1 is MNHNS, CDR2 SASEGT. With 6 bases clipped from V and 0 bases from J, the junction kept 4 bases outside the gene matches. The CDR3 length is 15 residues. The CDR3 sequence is CASRGTGSSGNTIYF. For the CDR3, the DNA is TGTGCCAGCAGGGGGACAGGTTCCTCTGGAAACACCATATATTTT.

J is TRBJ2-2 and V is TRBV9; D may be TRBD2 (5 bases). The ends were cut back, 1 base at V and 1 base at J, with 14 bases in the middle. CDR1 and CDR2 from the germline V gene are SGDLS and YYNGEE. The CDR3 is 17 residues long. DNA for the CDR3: TGTGCCAGCAGCGTAACCCCTCGGGAAAGGAACACCGGGGAGCTGTTTTTT. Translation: CASSVTPRERNTGELFF. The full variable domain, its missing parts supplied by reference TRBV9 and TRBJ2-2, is DSGVTQTPKHLITATGQRVTLRCSPRSGDLSVYWYQQSLDQGLQFLIQYYNGEERAKGNILERFSAQQFPDLHSELNLSSLELGDSALYFCASSVTPRERNTGELFFGEGSRLTVL.

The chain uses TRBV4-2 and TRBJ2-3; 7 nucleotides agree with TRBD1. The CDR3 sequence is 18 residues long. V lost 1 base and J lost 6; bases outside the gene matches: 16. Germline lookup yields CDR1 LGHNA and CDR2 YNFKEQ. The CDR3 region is CASSQVGIPRDSLDTQYF. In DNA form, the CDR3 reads TGTGCCAGCAGCCAAGTGGGGATACCGAGGGACAGCCTGGATACGCAGTATTTT.

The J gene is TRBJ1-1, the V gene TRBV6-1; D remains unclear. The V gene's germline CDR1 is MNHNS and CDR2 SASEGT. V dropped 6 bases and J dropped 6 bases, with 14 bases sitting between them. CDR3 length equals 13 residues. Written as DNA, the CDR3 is TGTGCCAGCAGCACACGTCAGGTCGCTGAAGCTTTCTTT. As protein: CASSTRQVAEAFF.

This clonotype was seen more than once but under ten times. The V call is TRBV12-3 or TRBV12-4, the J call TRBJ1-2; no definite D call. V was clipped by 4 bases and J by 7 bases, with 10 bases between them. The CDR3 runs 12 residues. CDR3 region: CASSWTLGGYTF. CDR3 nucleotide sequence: TGTGCCAGCAGTTGGACGTTAGGTGGCTACACCTTC.

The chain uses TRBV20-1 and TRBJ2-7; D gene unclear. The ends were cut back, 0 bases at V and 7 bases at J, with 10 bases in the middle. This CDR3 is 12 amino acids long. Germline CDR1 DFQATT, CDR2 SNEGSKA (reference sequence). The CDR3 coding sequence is TGCAGTGCTAGAGATGTGCTCGGTGAGCAGTACTTC. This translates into CSARDVLGEQYF.

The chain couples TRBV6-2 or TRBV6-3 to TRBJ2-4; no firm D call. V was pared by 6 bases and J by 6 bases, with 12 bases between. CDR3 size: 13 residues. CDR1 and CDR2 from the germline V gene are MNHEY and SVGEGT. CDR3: CASSQTTGNIQYF. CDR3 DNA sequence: TGTGCCAGCAGCCAAACTACGGGAAACATTCAGTACTTC.

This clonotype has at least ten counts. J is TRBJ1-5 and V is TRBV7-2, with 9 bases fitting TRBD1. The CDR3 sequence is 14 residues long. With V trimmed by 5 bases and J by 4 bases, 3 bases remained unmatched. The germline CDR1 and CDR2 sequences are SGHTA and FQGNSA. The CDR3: CASSTQGANQPQHF. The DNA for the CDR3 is TGTGCCAGCAGCACACAGGGGGCAAATCAGCCCCAGCATTTT.

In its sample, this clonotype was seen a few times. The CDR3 DNA sequence: TGCGCCAGCAGTCTGAACAGGGGGACCACTGAAGCTTTCTTT. This gives the protein CASSLNRGTTEAFF. The chain employs TRBV10-1 and TRBJ1-1; 8 bases fit TRBD1. The J segment lost 4 bases and the V segment lost 5 bases, leaving 6 bases of the junction unmatched. The CDR3 length is 14 residues. Germline loops: CDR1 WNHNN, CDR2 SYGVQD (reference sequence).

The CDR3 loop reads CASRKSSGASSYEQYF. The CDR3 nucleotides are TGTGCCAGCAGGAAGTCCTCAGGGGCTAGCTCCTACGAGCAGTACTTC. The J gene is TRBJ2-7, the V gene TRBV6-1; TRBD1 is a possible D gene (6 bases). V was clipped by 6 bases and J by 0 bases, with 18 bases between them. Germline V gene lookup returns CDR1 MNHNS and CDR2 SASEGT. This CDR3 has 16 amino acids.

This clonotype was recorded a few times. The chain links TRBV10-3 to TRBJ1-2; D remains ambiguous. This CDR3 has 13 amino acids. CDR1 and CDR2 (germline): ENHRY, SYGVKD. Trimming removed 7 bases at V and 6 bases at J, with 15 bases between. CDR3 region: CAINPDGLDGYTF. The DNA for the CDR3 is TGTGCCATCAACCCGGACGGCCTTGATGGCTACACCTTC.

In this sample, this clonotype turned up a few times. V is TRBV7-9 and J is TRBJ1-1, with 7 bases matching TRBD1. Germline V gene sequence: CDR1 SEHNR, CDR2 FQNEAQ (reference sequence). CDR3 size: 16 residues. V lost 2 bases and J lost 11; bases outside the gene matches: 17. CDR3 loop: CASSLQSPGQGVRAFF. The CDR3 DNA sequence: TGTGCCAGCAGCTTACAAAGCCCGGGGCAGGGGGTTCGGGCTTTCTTT.

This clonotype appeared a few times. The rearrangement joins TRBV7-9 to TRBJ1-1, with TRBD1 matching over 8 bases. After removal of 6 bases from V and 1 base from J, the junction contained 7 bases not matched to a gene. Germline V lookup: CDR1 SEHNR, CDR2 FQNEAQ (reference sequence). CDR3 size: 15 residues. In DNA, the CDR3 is TGTGCCAGCAGTACAAGAGGACAGGGGAACACTGAAGCTTTCTTT. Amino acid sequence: CASSTRGQGNTEAFF.

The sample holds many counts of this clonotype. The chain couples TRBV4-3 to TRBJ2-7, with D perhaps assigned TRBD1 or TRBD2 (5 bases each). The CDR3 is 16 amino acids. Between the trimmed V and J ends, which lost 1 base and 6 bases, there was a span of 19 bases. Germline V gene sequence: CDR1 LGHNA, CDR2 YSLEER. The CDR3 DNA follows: TGCGCCAGCAGCCAAGGAAGGGGTAGTTGGAGGCGCGAGCAGTACTTC. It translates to CASSQGRGSWRREQYF.

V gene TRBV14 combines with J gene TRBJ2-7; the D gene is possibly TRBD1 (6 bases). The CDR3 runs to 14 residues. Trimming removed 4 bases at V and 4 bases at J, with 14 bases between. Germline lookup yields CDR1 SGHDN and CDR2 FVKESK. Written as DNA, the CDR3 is TGTGCCAGCAGCCGACAGGACATTACATACGAGCAGTACTTC. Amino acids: CASSRQDITYEQYF.

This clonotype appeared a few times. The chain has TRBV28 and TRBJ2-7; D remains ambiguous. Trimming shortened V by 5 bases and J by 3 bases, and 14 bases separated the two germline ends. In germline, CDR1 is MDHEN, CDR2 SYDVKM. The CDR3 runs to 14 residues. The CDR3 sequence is CASSPISRIYEQYF. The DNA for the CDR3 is TGTGCCAGCAGTCCCATAAGCCGCATCTACGAGCAGTACTTC.

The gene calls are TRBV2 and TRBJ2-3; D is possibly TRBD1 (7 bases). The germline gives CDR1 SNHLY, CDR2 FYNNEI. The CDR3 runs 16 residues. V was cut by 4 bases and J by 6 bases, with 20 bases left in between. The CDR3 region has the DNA TGTGCCAGCAGTGCCCCGACAGGGACTCCGGGGGATACGCAGTATTTT. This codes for CASSAPTGTPGDTQYF.

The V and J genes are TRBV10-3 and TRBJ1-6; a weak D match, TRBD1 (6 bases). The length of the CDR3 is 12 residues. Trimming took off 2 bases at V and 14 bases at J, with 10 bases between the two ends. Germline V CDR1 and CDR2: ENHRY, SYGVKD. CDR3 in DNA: TGTGCCATCAGTGAGCAGGACAGAGCCCTCCACTTT. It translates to CAISEQDRALHF.

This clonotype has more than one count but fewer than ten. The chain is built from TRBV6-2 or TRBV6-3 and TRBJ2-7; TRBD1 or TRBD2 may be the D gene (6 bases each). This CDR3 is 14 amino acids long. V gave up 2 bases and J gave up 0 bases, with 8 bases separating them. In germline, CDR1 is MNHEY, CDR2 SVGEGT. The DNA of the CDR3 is TGTGCCAGCAGTTACCCGGGGGCCTCCTACGAGCAGTACTTC. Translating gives CASSYPGASYEQYF.

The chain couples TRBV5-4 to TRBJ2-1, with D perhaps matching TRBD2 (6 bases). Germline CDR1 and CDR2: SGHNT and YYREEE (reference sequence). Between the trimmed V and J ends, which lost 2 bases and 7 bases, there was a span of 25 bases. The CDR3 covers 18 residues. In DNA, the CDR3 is TGTGCCAGCAGCTTACAAGCTTGGGGTCGGGGAGGCGGTAATGAGCAGTTCTTC. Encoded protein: CASSLQAWGRGGGNEQFF.

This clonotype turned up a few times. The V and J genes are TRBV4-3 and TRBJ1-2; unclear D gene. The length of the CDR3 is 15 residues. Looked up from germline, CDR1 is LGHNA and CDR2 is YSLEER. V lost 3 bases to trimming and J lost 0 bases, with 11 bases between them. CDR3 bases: TGCGCCAGCAGCCATGGAGATAAAGCTAACTATGGCTACACCTTC. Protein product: CASSHGDKANYGYTF.

The CDR3 bases are TGCAGTGCTAGAGATGTTCCGGGGCCAGCAACTAATGAAAAACTGTTTTTT. It codes for CSARDVPGPATNEKLFF. The chain combines TRBV20-1 with TRBJ1-4, with a weak D call TRBD1 (5 bases). This CDR3 spans 17 amino acids. With 0 bases removed from V and 0 bases from J, the gap between germline ends came to 14 bases. Germline loops: CDR1 DFQATT, CDR2 SNEGSKA (reference sequence).

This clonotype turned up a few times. CDR3 sequence: CASSPRSGGSSYEQYF. CDR3 coding DNA: TGTGCCAGCTCACCACGTTCGGGAGGCTCGTCCTACGAGCAGTACTTC. The gene calls are TRBV18 and TRBJ2-7; the match to TRBD2 covers 7 bases. The germline V gene encodes CDR1 KGHSH and CDR2 LQKENI. Germline trimming cut 1 base from V and 1 base from J; bases unmatched to any gene: 7. The CDR3 consists of 16 residues.

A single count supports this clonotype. The CDR3 loop is CSARRGFVGTEAFF. CDR3 in DNA: TGCAGTGCTAGAAGGGGGTTCGTTGGCACTGAAGCTTTCTTT. This chain links TRBV20-1 with TRBJ1-1; a weak D match, TRBD1 (6 bases). CDR1 and CDR2 from the germline V gene are DFQATT and SNEGSKA (reference sequence). The CDR3 loop spans 14 amino acids. The V end lost 2 bases, the J end lost 4 bases, and 14 bases lay between the germline ends.